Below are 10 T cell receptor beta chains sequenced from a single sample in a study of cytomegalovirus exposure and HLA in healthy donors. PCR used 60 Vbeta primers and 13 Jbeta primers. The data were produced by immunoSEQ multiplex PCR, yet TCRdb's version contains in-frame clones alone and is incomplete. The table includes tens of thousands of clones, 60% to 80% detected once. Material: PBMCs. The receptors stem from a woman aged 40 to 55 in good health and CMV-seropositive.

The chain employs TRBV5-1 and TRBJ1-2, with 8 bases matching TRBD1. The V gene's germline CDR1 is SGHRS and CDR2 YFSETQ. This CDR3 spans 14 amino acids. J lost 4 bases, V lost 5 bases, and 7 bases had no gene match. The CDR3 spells CASREGQEGYGYTF. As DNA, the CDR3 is TGCGCCAGCAGGGAGGGACAGGAAGGCTATGGCTACACCTTC.

The CDR3 reads CASSLRTADTQYF. In DNA form, the CDR3 reads TGTGCCAGCAGCTTAAGGACAGCAGATACGCAGTATTTT. This chain uses TRBV7-3 with TRBJ2-3; D might be TRBD1 (6 bases). The germline CDR1 and CDR2 sequences are SGHTA and FQGTGA. Trimming removed 1 base at V and 4 bases at J, with 6 bases between. The length of the CDR3 is 13 residues.

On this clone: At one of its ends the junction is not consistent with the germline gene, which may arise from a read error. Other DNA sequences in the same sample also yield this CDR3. The CDR3 loop is CASQGPNQPQHF. In nucleotides, the CDR3 is TGTGCCAGTCAGGGGCCCAATCAGCCTCAGCATTTT. This chain connects TRBV2 to TRBJ1-5; D is possibly TRBD1 (6 bases). This CDR3 has 12 amino acids. The germline V gene encodes CDR1 SNHLY and CDR2 FYNNEI.

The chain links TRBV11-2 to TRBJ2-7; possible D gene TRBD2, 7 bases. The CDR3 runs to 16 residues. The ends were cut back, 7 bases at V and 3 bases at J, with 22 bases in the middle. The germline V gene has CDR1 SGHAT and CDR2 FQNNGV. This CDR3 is CASTTTAGVDSYEQYF. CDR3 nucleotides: TGTGCCAGCACCACTACCGCGGGGGTGGACAGCTACGAGCAGTACTTC.

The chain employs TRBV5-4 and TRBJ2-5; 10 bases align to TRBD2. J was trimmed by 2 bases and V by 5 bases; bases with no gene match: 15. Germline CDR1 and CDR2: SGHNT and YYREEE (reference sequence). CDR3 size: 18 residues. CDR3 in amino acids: CASRIGGRAGGRQETQYF. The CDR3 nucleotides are TGTGCCAGCAGGATCGGAGGTAGAGCGGGGGGGCGGCAAGAGACCCAGTACTTC.

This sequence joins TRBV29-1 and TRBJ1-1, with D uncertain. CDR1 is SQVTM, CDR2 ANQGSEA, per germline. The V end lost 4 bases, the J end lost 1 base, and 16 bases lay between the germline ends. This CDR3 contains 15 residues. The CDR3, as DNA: TGCAGCGTTGGGGGTGGAGGGCCATCGAACACTGAAGCTTTCTTT. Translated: CSVGGGGPSNTEAFF.

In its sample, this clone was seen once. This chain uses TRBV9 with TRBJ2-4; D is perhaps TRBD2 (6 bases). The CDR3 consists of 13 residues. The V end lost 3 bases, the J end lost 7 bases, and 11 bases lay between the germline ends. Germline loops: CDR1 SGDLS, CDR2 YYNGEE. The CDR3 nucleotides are TGTGCCAGCAGCGAGGACTATATGAACATTCAGTACTTC. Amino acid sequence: CASSEDYMNIQYF.

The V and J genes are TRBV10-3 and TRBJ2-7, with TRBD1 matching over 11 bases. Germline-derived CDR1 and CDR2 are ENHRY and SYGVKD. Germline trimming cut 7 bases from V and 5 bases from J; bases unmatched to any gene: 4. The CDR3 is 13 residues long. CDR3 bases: TGTGCCATCAATCTGGGACAGGGGGACGAGCAGTACTTC. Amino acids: CAINLGQGDEQYF.

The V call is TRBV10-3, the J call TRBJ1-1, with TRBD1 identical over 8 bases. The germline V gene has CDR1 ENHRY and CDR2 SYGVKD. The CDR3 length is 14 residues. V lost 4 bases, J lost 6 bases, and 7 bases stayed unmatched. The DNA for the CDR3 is TGTGCCATCAGTGTGGACAGGGAGGCCTCTGAAGCTTTCTTT. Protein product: CAISVDREASEAFF.

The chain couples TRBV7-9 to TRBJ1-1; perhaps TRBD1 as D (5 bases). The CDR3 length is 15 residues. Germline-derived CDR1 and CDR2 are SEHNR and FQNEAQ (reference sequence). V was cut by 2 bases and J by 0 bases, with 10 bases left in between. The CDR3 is CASSLLPGVNTEAFF. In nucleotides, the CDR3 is TGTGCCAGCAGCTTATTGCCGGGGGTGAACACTGAAGCTTTCTTT.